This section outlines one T cell receptor beta chain sequence together with its context. The antigen is undetermined. The data are from a study of T cell responses to AZD1222 COVID-19 vaccine. CDR3 length: 15 amino acids. In germline, CDR1 is MGHRA, CDR2 YSYEKL. V was cut by 0 bases and J by 5 bases, with 11 bases left in between. Clones were sequenced by immunoSEQ multiplex PCR, and TCRdb holds only the in-frame ones, with some missing. This sample has about 69,000 clones, with roughly 83% found just once. Notes on the study in general: After two AZD1222 doses, spike-specific TCR breadth and depth rose versus day 0. Just a handful of AZD1222 recipients were seropositive at baseline. The reported proportion of spike-specific TCRs targeting unmutated variant regions was nearly half.

Samples with a second dose at about 4 or about 12 weeks were pooled together. The material sequenced was peripheral blood, taken 28 days after the second AZD1222 dose. The source of this sequence is an adult who received the AZD1222 COVID-19 vaccine. This chain uses TRBV4-1 with TRBJ1-5; no definite D call. The DNA of the CDR3 is TGCGCCAGCAGCCAAGATGAAGCTGGGGATCAGCCCCAGCATTTT. It encodes CASSQDEAGDQPQHF.